Listed here is a single TCR beta chain. Specified treatment: randomized to nivolumab then ipilimumab (arm A) or the reverse (arm B). None of the patients previously received DNA-damaging chemotherapy. The sample is drawn from a study of sequential checkpoint blockade in melanoma. Looking at the study overall: DNA from some 84 pretreatment tumor samples underwent TCRβ immunosequencing. Matched biopsies came pretreatment and at week 13 for about two dozen patients.

The CDR3 has 15 amino acids. Germline V lookup: CDR1 GTSNPN, CDR2 SVGIG (reference sequence). Trimming stripped 2 bases from V and 8 bases from J, with 18 bases between. Method: immunoSEQ multiplex PCR; TCRdb's copy keeps in-frame clones and lacks some. The sample holds approximately 3,600 clones; roughly a third are singletons and the top ten take just over 30%. This clonotype was obtained from a human donor with melanoma. Sequences were derived from tumor tissue (inferred from file names), sampled from a patient given nivolumab and ipilimumab in sequence. The chain employs TRBV30 and TRBJ1-4; tentative D call: TRBD1 (6 bases). CDR3 sequence: CAWSSRMGAGEKLFF. The CDR3, as DNA: TGTGCCTGGAGTAGCCGTATGGGGGCCGGAGAAAAACTGTTTTTT.